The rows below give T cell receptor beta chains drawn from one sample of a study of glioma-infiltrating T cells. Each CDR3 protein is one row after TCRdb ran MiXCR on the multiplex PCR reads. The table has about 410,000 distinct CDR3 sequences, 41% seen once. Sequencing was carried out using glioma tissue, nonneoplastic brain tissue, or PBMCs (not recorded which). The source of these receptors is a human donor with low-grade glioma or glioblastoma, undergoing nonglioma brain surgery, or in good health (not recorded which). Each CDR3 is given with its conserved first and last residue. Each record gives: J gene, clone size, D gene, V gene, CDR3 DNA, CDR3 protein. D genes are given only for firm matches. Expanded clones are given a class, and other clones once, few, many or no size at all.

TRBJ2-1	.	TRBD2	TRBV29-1	TGCAGCGTTGTAGACACAGGACTAGCGGGAGTCCCCTCCTACAATGAGCAGTTCTTC	CSVVDTGLAGVPSYNEQFF
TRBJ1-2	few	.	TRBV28	TGTGCCAGCAGCACGGCGAACACCCCTGGCTACACCTTC	CASSTANTPGYTF
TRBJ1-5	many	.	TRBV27	TGTGCCAGCAGGGATACGATATATAGCAATCAGCCCCAGCATTTT	CASRDTIYSNQPQHF
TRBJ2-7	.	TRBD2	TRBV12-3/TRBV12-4	TGTGCCACCGCCAAGACTAGCGGGAGCTACGAGCAGTACTTC	CATAKTSGSYEQYF
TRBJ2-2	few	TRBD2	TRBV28	TGTGCCAGCAGTTTAAGGGGACTGGCGGGAGGCACCGGGGAGCTGTTTTTT	CASSLRGLAGGTGELFF
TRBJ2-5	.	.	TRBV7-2	TGTGCCAGCAGCTTAGCTGTGGCAGCGACCCAAGAGACCCAGTACTTC	CASSLAVAATQETQYF
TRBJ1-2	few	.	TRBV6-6	TGTGCCAGCAGTTACCCAACCTCGGGACATGAGGCCTATGGCTACACCTTC	CASSYPTSGHEAYGYTF
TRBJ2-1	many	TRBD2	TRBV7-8	TGTGCCAGCAGCGCACGAACTAGCGGCATGATCAATGAGCAGTTCTTC	CASSARTSGMINEQFF
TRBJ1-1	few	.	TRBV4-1	TGCGCCAGCAGCCTCCTTATTGGGGGGACCACTGAAGCTTTCTTT	CASSLLIGGTTEAFF
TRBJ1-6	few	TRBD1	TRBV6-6	TGTGCCAGCAGTTACAGTCTTTCCCCAGGGGGTAATTCACCCCTCCACTTT	CASSYSLSPGGNSPLHF
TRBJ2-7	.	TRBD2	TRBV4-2	TGTGCCAGCAGCTTCACTAGCGGGAGAGGTTACGAGCAGTACTTC	CASSFTSGRGYEQYF
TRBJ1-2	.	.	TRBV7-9	TGTGCCAGCAGCTTAGAGCTGCGGGGGAATGGCTACACCTTC	CASSLELRGNGYTF
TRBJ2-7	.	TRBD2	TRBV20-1	TGCAGTGCTAGAGGGGTAGCGGGGGATTACGAGCAGTACTTC	CSARGVAGDYEQYF
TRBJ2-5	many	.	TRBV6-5	TGTGCCAGCAGTTACTCGAGGATAGGAGCCAGATGGACCCAGTACTTC	CASSYSRIGARWTQYF
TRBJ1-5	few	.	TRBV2	TGTGCCAGCAGTGAAGCCGCGGGATTCAATCAGCCCCAGCATTTT	CASSEAAGFNQPQHF
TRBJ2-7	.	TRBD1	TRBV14	TGTGCCAGCAGCCGCGACAGGGGTGGATCCTACGAGCAGTACTTC	CASSRDRGGSYEQYF
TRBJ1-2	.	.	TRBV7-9	TGTGCCAGCAGCCCATCAACAGACTTCTATGGCTACACCTTC	CASSPSTDFYGYTF
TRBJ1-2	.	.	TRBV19	TGTGCCAGTAGTGAGGGAAACTATGGCTACACCTTC	CASSEGNYGYTF
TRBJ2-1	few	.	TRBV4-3	TGCGCCAGCAGCCAAGCTGACTCCTACAATGAGCAGTTCTTC	CASSQADSYNEQFF
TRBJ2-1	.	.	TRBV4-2	TGTGCCAGCAGCCAATATCAGGGCCCCTACAATGAGCAGTTCTTC	CASSQYQGPYNEQFF
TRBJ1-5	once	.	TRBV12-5	TGTGCTAGTGGTCGGGGTGGGAATCAGCCCCAGCATTTT	CASGRGGNQPQHF
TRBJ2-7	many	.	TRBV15	TGTGCCACCAGCAGGGGACAAGTGAGCTCCTACGAGCAGTACTTC	CATSRGQVSSYEQYF
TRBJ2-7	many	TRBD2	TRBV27	TGTGCCAGCAGTCCCGGACTAGCGTTCTCCTACGAGCAGTACTTC	CASSPGLAFSYEQYF
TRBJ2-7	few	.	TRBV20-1	TGCAGTGCTACGGACGATCCCTCATCATACGAGCAGTACTTC	CSATDDPSSYEQYF
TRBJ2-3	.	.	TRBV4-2	TGTGCCAGCAGCCAAGGCCTGGAGGCTAGCACAGATACGCAGTATTTT	CASSQGLEASTDTQYF
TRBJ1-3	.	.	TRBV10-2	TGTGCCGCCGCGAGAGGCGCCTCTGGAAACACCATATATTTT	CAAARGASGNTIYF
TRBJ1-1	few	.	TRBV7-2	TGTGCCAGCAGCTTATCTCGGGTGGGCACTGAAGCTTTCTTT	CASSLSRVGTEAFF
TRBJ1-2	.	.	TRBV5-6	TGTGCCAGCAGCCCCCCTGGCGGGACGGTTTATGGCTACACCTTC	CASSPPGGTVYGYTF
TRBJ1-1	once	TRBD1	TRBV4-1	TGCGCCAGCAGCCAAGTTGACAGGGGGAACACTGAAGCTTTCTTT	CASSQVDRGNTEAFF
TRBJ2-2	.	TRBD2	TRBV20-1	TGCAGTGCTAGAGACATTATCTCTACTAGCGGGAACGGCGGGGAGCTGTTTTTT	CSARDIISTSGNGGELFF
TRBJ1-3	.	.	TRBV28	TGTGCCAGCAGTCCCCGCCGGGACTCCGGAGGTCCTTTCTCTGGAAACACCATATATTTT	CASSPRRDSGGPFSGNTIYF
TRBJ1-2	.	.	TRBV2	TGTGCCAGCAGTGAACGAGGTCCCTATGGCTACACCTTC	CASSERGPYGYTF
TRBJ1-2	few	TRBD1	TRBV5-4	TGTGCCAGCAGCGCTGGGACAGGGGTTTACTATGGCTACACCTTC	CASSAGTGVYYGYTF
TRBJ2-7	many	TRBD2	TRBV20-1	TGCAGTGCTAGATGGCGGGAGGCCTCCTACGAGCAGTACTTC	CSARWREASYEQYF
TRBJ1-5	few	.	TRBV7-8	TGTGCCAGCAGCCCACAGGAGGATCAGCCCCAGCATTTT	CASSPQEDQPQHF
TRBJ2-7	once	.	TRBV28	TGTGCCAGCAGTCCCAAGGGAACAGGCGTAACCTACGAGCAGTACTTC	CASSPKGTGVTYEQYF
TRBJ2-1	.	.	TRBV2	TGTGCCAGCAGGGCCCAGTTCTTC	CASRAQFF
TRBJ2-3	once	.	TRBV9	TGTGCCAGCAGCGTAGGCTACGAGCGGAGCACAGATACGCAGTATTTT	CASSVGYERSTDTQYF
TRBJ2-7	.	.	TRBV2	TGTGCCAGCAGTGGGCAGGGTAACTACGAGCAGTACTTC	CASSGQGNYEQYF
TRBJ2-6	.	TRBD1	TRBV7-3	TGTGCCAGCAGCATAGGACAGGGGCACTCTGGGGCCAACGTCCTGACTTTC	CASSIGQGHSGANVLTF
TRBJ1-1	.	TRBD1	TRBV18	TGTGCCAGCTCACGAGACAGGGGTGAAGCTTTCTTT	CASSRDRGEAFF
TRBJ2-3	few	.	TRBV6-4	TGTGCCAGCAGTGATTCACTGTGGGATACGCAGTATTTT	CASSDSLWDTQYF
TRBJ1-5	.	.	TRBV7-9	TGTGCCAGCAGCGCGCGACAGTGGGAGCCCCAGCATTTT	CASSARQWEPQHF
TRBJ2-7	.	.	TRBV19	TGTGCCAGTAGTATCGGAGGGGACAGCACCTACGAGCAGTACTTC	CASSIGGDSTYEQYF
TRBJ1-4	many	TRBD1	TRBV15	TGTGCCACAGGACAGGGAGGTGAAAAACTGTTTTTT	CATGQGGEKLFF
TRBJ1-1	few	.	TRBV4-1	TGCGCCAGCAGCCAAGTGGCGAAAGCTGAAGCTTTCTTT	CASSQVAKAEAFF
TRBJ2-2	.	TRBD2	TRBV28	TGTGCCAGCAGTTTATGGGCTAGCGGGAACGCCGGGGAGCTGTTTTTT	CASSLWASGNAGELFF
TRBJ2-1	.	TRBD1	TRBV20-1	TGCAGTGCTACCGGGACAGGGCATGAGCAGTTCTTC	CSATGTGHEQFF
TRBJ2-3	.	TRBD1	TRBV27	TGTGCCAGCAGGAACTGGGGACAGATTAGCACAGATACGCAGTATTTT	CASRNWGQISTDTQYF
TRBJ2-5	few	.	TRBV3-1	TGTGCCAGCAGCCTTTCGAGACTAGGGAGAGAGACCCAGTACTTC	CASSLSRLGRETQYF